This is a list of T cell receptor beta chains from one sample in a study of T cell responses to AZD1222 COVID-19 vaccine. Clones were read by immunoSEQ multiplex PCR, and TCRdb kept only the in-frame ones, dropping some. The sample lists around 100,000 clones; about 89% were seen once. Sequencing was performed on peripheral blood, taken on day 0 of MenACWY control vaccination. The receptors stem from an adult in good health. The CDR3 runs from the conserved cysteine through the conserved F or W. D genes are given only for firm matches.

cdr3_length j_call d_call v_call cdr3_nt cdr3_aa
15 TRBJ1-3 - TRBV5-4 TGTGCCAGCAGCTTGGCCGGTAGCTCTGGAAACACCATATATTTT CASSLAGSSGNTIYF
12 TRBJ2-7 TRBD1 TRBV28 TGTGCCAGCGGACAGGGGGCCCACGAGCAGTACTTC CASGQGAHEQYF
15 TRBJ1-1 - TRBV28 TGTGCCAGCATGCGGGGAGGTTCGTCGGGCACTGAAGCTTTCTTT CASMRGGSSGTEAFF
14 TRBJ1-2 TRBD1 TRBV18 TGTGCCAGCTCACCTAGGGACAGTGATTATGGCTACACCTTC CASSPRDSDYGYTF
15 TRBJ1-2 - TRBV28 TGTGCCAGCAGCGAGATGGGGGGGCGGAACTATGGCTACACCTTC CASSEMGGRNYGYTF
13 TRBJ2-1 TRBD1 TRBV6-5 TGTGCCAGCAGAACGGGACAGGGCGGTGAGCAGTTCTTC CASRTGQGGEQFF
13 TRBJ1-5 - TRBV30 TGTGCCTGGAGCCTGACAGACAATCAGCCCCAGCATTTT CAWSLTDNQPQHF
13 TRBJ2-1 - TRBV12-5 TGTGCTAGTGGTTTTGGAGGGACGTGGGAGCAGTTCTTC CASGFGGTWEQFF
16 TRBJ2-2 - TRBV5-1 TGCGCCAGCAGCTTGAATGTCGGGGGGAACACCGGGGAGCTGTTTTTT CASSLNVGGNTGELFF
14 TRBJ1-3 TRBD1 TRBV28 TGTGCCAGCAGTCGTTCGACAGGGGCGAACACCATATATTTT CASSRSTGANTIYF
11 TRBJ2-7 - TRBV30 TGTGCCTGGAGTGGTCTATACGAGCAGTACTTC CAWSGLYEQYF
15 TRBJ1-2 TRBD1 TRBV6-5 TGTGCCAGCAGTACCCGGGACAGCCATAACTATGGCTACACCTTC CASSTRDSHNYGYTF
20 TRBJ2-5 TRBD2 TRBV4-1 TGCGCCAGCAGCCAAGAAGATTCTAGCGGGGGCCGTAAATGGTCAGAGACCCAGTACTTC CASSQEDSSGGRKWSETQYF
16 TRBJ1-6 TRBD1 TRBV6-6 TGTGCCAGCAGTAGGGGAAAGGGGGCGACGGGGTCACCCCTCCACTTT CASSRGKGATGSPLHF
14 TRBJ1-6 - TRBV7-2 TGTGCCAGCGGGTCCCCGGGGTACAATTCACCCCTCCACTTT CASGSPGYNSPLHF
14 TRBJ1-5 - TRBV30 TGTGCCTGGAGTGCCCTGACGGGGCGGCAGCCCCAGCATTTT CAWSALTGRQPQHF
16 TRBJ1-4 - TRBV28 TGTGCCAGCAGTTCTTTGTCGAGTATGGCTAATGAAAAACTGTTTTTT CASSSLSSMANEKLFF
15 TRBJ2-1 TRBD1 TRBV11-3 TGTGCCAGCAGCTTAGGCCAGGGGGTCTTGAATGAGCAGTTCTTC CASSLGQGVLNEQFF
16 TRBJ1-3 - TRBV28 TGTGCCAGCAGTTCCGACATACTGGACTCTGGAAACACCATATATTTT CASSSDILDSGNTIYF
15 TRBJ2-7 - TRBV18 TGTGCCAGCTCACCGGGGGCAGGGAGCTCCTACGAGCAGTACTTC CASSPGAGSSYEQYF
15 TRBJ1-5 - TRBV7-9 TGTGCCAGCAGCTTAGCGAGCTCTAACAATCAGCCCCAGCATTTT CASSLASSNNQPQHF
14 TRBJ1-1 - TRBV19 TGTGCCAGTAGTACTCTCGGGGCTGGCACTGAAGCTTTCTTT CASSTLGAGTEAFF
16 TRBJ1-1 TRBD1 TRBV19 TGTGCCAGTAGTGGCCTCGGACAGGGGGCGAACACTGAAGCTTTCTTT CASSGLGQGANTEAFF